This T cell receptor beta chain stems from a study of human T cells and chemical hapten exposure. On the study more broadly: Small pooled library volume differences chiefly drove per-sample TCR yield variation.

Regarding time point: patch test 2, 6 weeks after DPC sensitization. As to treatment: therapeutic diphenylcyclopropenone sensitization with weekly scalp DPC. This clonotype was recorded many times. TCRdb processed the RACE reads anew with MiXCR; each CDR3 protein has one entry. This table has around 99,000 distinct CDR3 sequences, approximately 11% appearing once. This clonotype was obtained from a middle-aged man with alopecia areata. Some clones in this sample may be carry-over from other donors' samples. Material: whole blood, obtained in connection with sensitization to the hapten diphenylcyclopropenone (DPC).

CDR3 region: CASSTQGAGGAFF. The CDR3 DNA sequence: TGTGCCAGCAGCACTCAGGGGGCGGGCGGAGCTTTCTTT. The chain recombines TRBV2 with TRBJ1-1; 8 bases agree with TRBD1. Trimming cost V 6 bases and J 10 bases; bases outside gene matches: 10. In germline, CDR1 is SNHLY, CDR2 FYNNEI. This CDR3 is 13 amino acids long.